Shown below are 15 T cell receptor beta chains from a single sample sequenced in a study of OX40 agonist ivuxolimab in advanced cancers. TCRdb's copy holds only in-frame clones and misses some; the assay was immunoSEQ multiplex PCR. This table has 25,000 or so clones, roughly 66% appearing once. The sequencing here drew on CD4+ or CD8+ T cells sorted from blood, taken in a trial of the OX40 agonist ivuxolimab. Source of these receptors: an adult with an advanced solid tumor such as melanoma, head and neck, liver or kidney cancer.

The rearrangement uses TRBV7-5 and TRBJ2-5. TRBV7-5 is recorded as a pseudogene. This CDR3 has 15 amino acids. Here the CDR3 reads CASSLFQGGQETQYF. For the CDR3, the DNA is TGTGCCAGCAGCTTATTCCAGGGGGGGCAGGAGACCCAGTACTTC.

The chain links TRBV27 to TRBJ2-3, with D tentatively TRBD1 (6 bases). V lost 5 bases, J lost 4 bases, and 10 bases lay in between. This CDR3 region has 13 residues. Per the germline V gene, CDR1 is MNHEY and CDR2 is SMNVEV (reference sequence). As DNA, the CDR3 is TGTGCCAGCAGTCCGCGGACAGCAGATACGCAGTATTTT. Protein: CASSPRTADTQYF.

The chain uses TRBV7-9 and TRBJ2-3; tentative D call: TRBD1 (5 bases). V was pared by 5 bases and J by 2 bases, with 11 bases between. The germline gives CDR1 SEHNR, CDR2 FQNEAQ (reference sequence). The CDR3 contains 14 residues. The CDR3 DNA reads as TGTGCCAGCAGCCAGGACACGCTCACAGATACGCAGTATTTT. Its translation is CASSQDTLTDTQYF. The full variable domain, in which reference TRBV7-9 and TRBJ2-3 provide the parts outside the CDR3, is DTGVSQNPRHKITKRGQNVTFRCDPISEHNRLYWYRQTLGQGPEFLTYFQNEAQLEKSRLLSDRFSAERPKGSFSTLEIQRTEQGDSAMYLCASSQDTLTDTQYFGPGTRLTVL.

This chain joins TRBV9 and TRBJ2-2, with D perhaps matching TRBD2 (5 bases). There are 16 residues in the CDR3. V lost 4 bases, J lost 7 bases, and 20 bases lay in between. Germline V gene data show CDR1 as SGDLS and CDR2 as YYNGEE. The CDR3 region is CASSPGSGPKGGELFF. The CDR3 DNA follows: TGTGCCAGCAGCCCAGGAAGCGGCCCTAAGGGCGGGGAGCTGTTTTTT.

This clone was observed once. V usage is TRBV19 and J usage is TRBJ1-1, with 8 bases matching TRBD1. V lost 3 bases to trimming and J lost 3 bases; unmatched junction nucleotides: 9. The CDR3 runs 16 residues. Germline V lookup: CDR1 LNHDA, CDR2 SQIVND (reference sequence). CDR3 residues: CASSIPDRGLDTEAFF. CDR3 nucleotides: TGTGCCAGTAGTATTCCTGACAGGGGCTTGGACACTGAAGCTTTCTTT.

A note on this clone: A single base separates this from a much larger clone, so it may be a read error. This chain joins TRBV10-3 and TRBJ1-2; tentative D call: TRBD1 (5 bases). Germline CDR1 ENHRY, CDR2 SYGVKD. The CDR3 loop spans 13 amino acids. CDR3 DNA: TGTGCCATCAGCCAAACCGTGGGGGATGGCCACACCTTC. Its protein product is CAISQTVGDGHTF.

The chain is built from TRBV7-9 and TRBJ2-7, with 9 positions matching TRBD1. V lost 4 bases and J lost 1; bases outside the gene matches: 8. In germline, CDR1 is SEHNR, CDR2 FQNEAQ (reference sequence). The CDR3 is made up of 16 amino acids. Here the CDR3 reads CASSSLGGTGSYEQYF. Written as DNA, the CDR3 is TGTGCCAGCAGCTCGCTGGGCGGGACAGGGTCCTACGAGCAGTACTTC.

The CDR3 DNA sequence: TGTGCCAGCAGTGACTTCAGGACTAGCGGGGGCGTCTACGAGCAGTACTTC. This sequence encodes CASSDFRTSGGVYEQYF. The rearrangement joins TRBV6-4 to TRBJ2-7; TRBD2 matches 13 bases. Germline-derived CDR1 and CDR2 are MRHNA and SNTAGT. Germline trimming cut 1 base from V and 3 bases from J; bases unmatched to any gene: 6. The length of the CDR3 is 17 residues.

The chain links TRBV18 to TRBJ2-3, with 7 bases that match TRBD1. CDR3 size: 16 residues. Trimming removed 0 bases from V and 3 bases from J; junction bases left unmatched: 6. Per the germline V gene, CDR1 is KGHSH and CDR2 is LQKENI. The chain's CDR3 is CASSPPRQGWTDTQYF. CDR3 nucleotides: TGTGCCAGCTCACCACCTCGACAGGGATGGACAGATACGCAGTATTTT. Full variable domain (outside the CDR3, taken from reference TRBV18 and TRBJ2-3): NAGVMQNPRHLVRRRGQEARLRCSPMKGHSHVYWYRQLPEEGLKFMVYLQKENIIDESGMPKERFSAEFPKEGPSILRIQQVVRGDSAAYFCASSPPRQGWTDTQYFGPGTRLTVL.

The V call is TRBV18, the J call TRBJ2-1; the match to TRBD2 covers 13 bases. The CDR3 runs to 15 residues. The V gene end was trimmed by 3 bases and the J gene end by 7 bases; junction bases not matched to a gene: 3. Germline CDR1 KGHSH, CDR2 LQKENI. The CDR3 nucleotides read TGTGCCAGCTCACCCGGACTAGCGGGGGCTAATGAGCAGTTCTTC. Translation: CASSPGLAGANEQFF.

The V call is TRBV7-9, the J call TRBJ2-3; 7 nucleotides align to TRBD2. The CDR3 sequence is 16 residues long. CDR1 and CDR2 (germline): SEHNR, FQNEAQ (reference sequence). V was pared by 8 bases and J by 3 bases, with 14 bases of the junction left unmatched. CDR3 protein: CASGTYSGDFTDTQYF. For the CDR3, the DNA is TGTGCCAGCGGAACGTACAGCGGGGATTTTACAGATACGCAGTATTTT.

This chain connects TRBV28 to TRBJ1-4; D may be TRBD1 (5 bases). The CDR3 is 15 amino acids. Germline CDR1 is MDHEN and CDR2 is SYDVKM. Trimming left V 5 bases short and J 7 bases short, with 17 bases between. The CDR3 region is CASSPTVRQREKLFF. The CDR3 coding sequence is TGTGCCAGCAGTCCGACCGTCCGACAGCGTGAAAAACTGTTTTTT.

The rearrangement joins TRBV7-2 to TRBJ2-5; 7 nucleotides match TRBD1. V trimming: 1 base; J trimming: 1 base; junction bases outside the gene matches: 9. Germline-derived CDR1 and CDR2 are SGHTA and FQGNSA. The CDR3 extends over 17 amino acids. The CDR3 region is CASSLEPGTVFQETQYF. Here the CDR3 DNA reads TGTGCCAGCAGCTTAGAACCCGGGACAGTCTTCCAAGAGACCCAGTACTTC.

The sample holds one count of this clone. This chain uses TRBV16 with TRBJ2-4, with D uncertain. Trimming cost V 2 bases and J 0 bases, with 11 bases left between them. Germline CDR1 KGHSY, CDR2 FQNENV. The CDR3 consists of 16 residues. CDR3 in DNA: TGTGCCAGCAGCCAAGGGCCGATATTAGCCAAAAACATTCAGTACTTC. Translated, it gives CASSQGPILAKNIQYF.

The V call is TRBV28, the J call TRBJ2-3; 8 nucleotides match TRBD2. CDR3 length equals 16 residues. Germline CDR1 and CDR2: MDHEN and SYDVKM. V shed 3 bases, J shed 6 bases, and the junction held 11 bases outside the gene matches. The CDR3 nucleotides are TGTGCCAGCAGTTTGGGAGCGGGGGTGCTCACGGATACGCAGTATTTT. This codes for CASSLGAGVLTDTQYF. Looking up the rest from reference TRBV28 and TRBJ2-3 gives the full variable domain: DVKVTQSSRYLVKRTGEKVFLECVQDMDHENMFWYRQDPGLGLRLIYFSYDVKMKEKGDIPEGYSVSREKKERFSLILESASTNQTSMYLCASSLGAGVLTDTQYFGPGTRLTVL.